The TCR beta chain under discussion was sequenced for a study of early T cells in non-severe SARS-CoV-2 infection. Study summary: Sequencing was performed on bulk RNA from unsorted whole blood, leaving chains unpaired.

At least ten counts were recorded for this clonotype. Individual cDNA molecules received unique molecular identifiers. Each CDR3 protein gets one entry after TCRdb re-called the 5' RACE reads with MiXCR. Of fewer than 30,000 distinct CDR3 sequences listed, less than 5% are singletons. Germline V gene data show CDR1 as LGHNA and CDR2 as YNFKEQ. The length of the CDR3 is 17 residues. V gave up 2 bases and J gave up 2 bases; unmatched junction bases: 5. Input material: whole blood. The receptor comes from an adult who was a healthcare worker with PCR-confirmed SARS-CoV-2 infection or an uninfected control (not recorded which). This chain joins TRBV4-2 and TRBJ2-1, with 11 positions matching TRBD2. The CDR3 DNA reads TGTGCCAGCAGCCAAACTCTAGCGGGAGGTCCCTACAATGAGCAGTTCTTC. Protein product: CASSQTLAGGPYNEQFF.